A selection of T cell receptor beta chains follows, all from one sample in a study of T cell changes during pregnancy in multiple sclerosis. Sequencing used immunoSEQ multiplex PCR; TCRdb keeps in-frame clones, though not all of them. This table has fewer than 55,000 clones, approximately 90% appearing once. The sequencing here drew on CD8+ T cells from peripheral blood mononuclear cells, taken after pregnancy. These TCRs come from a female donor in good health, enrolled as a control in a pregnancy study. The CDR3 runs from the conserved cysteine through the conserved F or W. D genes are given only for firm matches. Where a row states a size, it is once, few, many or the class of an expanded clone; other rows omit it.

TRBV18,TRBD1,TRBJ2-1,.,CASSPPAGQGDNEQFF,TGTGCCAGCTCACCACCGGCAGGACAGGGCGACAATGAGCAGTTCTTC
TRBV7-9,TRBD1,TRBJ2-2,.,CASSSSTGTGELFF,TGTGCCAGCAGCTCATCGACAGGGACCGGGGAGCTGTTTTTT
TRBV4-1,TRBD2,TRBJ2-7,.,CASSQDLAGGYYEQYF,TGCGCCAGCAGCCAAGATCTAGCGGGGGGTTACTACGAGCAGTACTTC
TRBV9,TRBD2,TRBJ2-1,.,CASSVGGGGEPFF,TGTGCCAGCAGCGTTGGGGGGGGAGGGGAGCCGTTCTTC
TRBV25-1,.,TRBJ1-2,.,CASSDPRQATYGYTF,TGTGCCAGCAGTGATCCCCGACAGGCCACCTATGGCTACACCTTC
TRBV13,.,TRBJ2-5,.,CASSLSPHVQQETQYF,TGTGCCAGCAGCTTATCACCCCATGTACAGCAAGAGACCCAGTACTTC
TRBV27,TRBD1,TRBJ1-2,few,CASLGQGYGYTF,TGTGCCAGCCTCGGACAGGGCTATGGCTACACCTTC
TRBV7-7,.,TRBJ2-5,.,CASSFHEGETQYF,TGTGCTAGCAGCTTTCATGAGGGAGAGACCCAGTACTTC
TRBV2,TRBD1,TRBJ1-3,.,CASSDWPGGMTGNTIYF,TGTGCCAGCAGTGACTGGCCAGGGGGTATGACTGGAAACACCATATATTTT
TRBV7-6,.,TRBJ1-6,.,CASSLARQPYNSPLHF,TGTGCCAGCAGCTTAGCTAGACAGCCTTATAATTCACCCCTCCACTTT
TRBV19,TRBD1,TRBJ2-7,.,CASSIGRTGMSDEQYF,TGTGCCAGTAGTATAGGGCGGACAGGGATGTCGGATGAGCAGTACTTC
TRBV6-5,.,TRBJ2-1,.,CASGTVNEQFF,TGTGCCAGCGGGACTGTCAATGAGCAGTTCTTC
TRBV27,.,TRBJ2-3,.,CASSPSAPDYTDTQYF,TGTGCCAGCAGTCCTAGTGCCCCAGATTACACAGATACGCAGTATTTT
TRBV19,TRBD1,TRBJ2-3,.,CASSRDRDSDTQYF,TGTGCCAGTAGCCGGGACAGGGACTCAGATACGCAGTATTTT
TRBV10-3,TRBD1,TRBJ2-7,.,CAISEVGTGGSYEQYF,TGTGCCATCAGTGAGGTGGGGACAGGGGGCTCCTACGAGCAGTACTTC
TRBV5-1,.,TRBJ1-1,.,CASRRETGGPEAFF,TGCGCCAGCAGGCGGGAGACAGGCGGCCCTGAAGCTTTCTTT
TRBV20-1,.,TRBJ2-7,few,CSVDGTYEQYF,TGCAGCGTAGACGGGACCTACGAGCAGTACTTC
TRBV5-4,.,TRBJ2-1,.,CASSAKPNNEQFF,TGTGCCAGCAGCGCTAAACCGAACAATGAGCAGTTCTTC
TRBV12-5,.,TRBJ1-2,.,CASGSTVNYGYTF,TGTGCTAGTGGTTCGACAGTTAACTATGGCTACACCTTC
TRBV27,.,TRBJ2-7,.,CASSLVPGEQYF,TGTGCCAGCAGTTTAGTCCCAGGCGAGCAGTACTTC
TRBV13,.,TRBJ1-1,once,CASSLEGVNTEAFF,TGTGCCAGCAGCTTAGAAGGGGTGAACACTGAAGCTTTCTTT
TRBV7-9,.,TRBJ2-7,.,CASIGSAYEQYF,TGTGCCAGCATTGGAAGCGCCTACGAGCAGTACTTC
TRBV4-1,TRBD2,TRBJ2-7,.,CASSQSAGGSSYEQYF,TGCGCCAGCAGCCAATCTGCGGGGGGGAGCTCCTACGAGCAGTACTTC
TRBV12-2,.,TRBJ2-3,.,CASRPSPDIWFIGTDTQYF,TGTGCAAGTCGCCCATCACCTGACATCTGGTTTATTGGCACAGATACGCAGTATTTT
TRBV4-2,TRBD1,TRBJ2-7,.,CASSQSRQTGTGGYEQYF,TGTGCCAGCAGCCAAAGTCGCCAAACCGGGACAGGGGGATACGAGCAGTACTTC
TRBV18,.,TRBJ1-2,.,CASSPPVQIYGYTF,TGTGCCAGCTCACCACCGGTACAGATATATGGCTACACCTTC
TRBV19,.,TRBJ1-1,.,CASSIGPLQGMNTEAFF,TGTGCCAGTAGTATCGGGCCCTTACAGGGTATGAACACTGAAGCTTTCTTT
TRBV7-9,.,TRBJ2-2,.,CASSPGQPNTGELFF,TGTGCCAGCAGCCCGGGACAACCGAACACCGGGGAGCTGTTTTTT
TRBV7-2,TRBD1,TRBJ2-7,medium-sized,CASSSTGFGYEQYF,TGTGCCAGCAGCTCGACAGGGTTTGGCTACGAGCAGTACTTC
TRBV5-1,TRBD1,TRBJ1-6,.,CASSVDRANSPLHF,TGCGCCAGCAGCGTGGACAGGGCAAATTCACCCCTCCACTTT
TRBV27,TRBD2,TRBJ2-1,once,CASSPPLAGGRYNEQFF,TGTGCCAGCAGTCCCCCTCTAGCGGGGGGCCGGTACAATGAGCAGTTCTTC
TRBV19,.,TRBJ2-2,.,CATWGELGGELFF,TGTGCCACCTGGGGGGAGCTCGGCGGGGAGCTGTTTTTT
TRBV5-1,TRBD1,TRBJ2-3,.,CATMTGFITDTQYF,TGCGCCACCATGACAGGGTTCATCACAGATACGCAGTATTTT
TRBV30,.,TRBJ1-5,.,CAWSVAYGNQPQHF,TGTGCCTGGAGTGTGGCATACGGCAATCAGCCCCAGCATTTT
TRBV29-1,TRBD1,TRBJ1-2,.,CSVTGQGAYGYTF,TGCAGCGTTACCGGACAGGGGGCTTATGGCTACACCTTC
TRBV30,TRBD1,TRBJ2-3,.,CAWDRGGTDTQYF,TGTGCCTGGGACAGGGGGGGCACAGATACGCAGTATTTT
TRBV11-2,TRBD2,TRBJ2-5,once,CASSPEGPGGSETQYF,TGTGCCAGCAGCCCCGAGGGCCCGGGGGGGAGTGAGACCCAGTACTTC
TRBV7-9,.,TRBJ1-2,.,CASSLPAGKSNYGYTF,TGTGCCAGCAGCTTACCGGCAGGCAAATCTAACTATGGCTACACCTTC
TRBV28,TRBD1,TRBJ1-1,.,CASSLGDGTANTEAFF,TGTGCCAGCAGTCTGGGAGACGGGACAGCGAACACTGAAGCTTTCTTT
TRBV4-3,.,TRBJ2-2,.,CASSQAGTLNTGELFF,TGCGCCAGCAGCCAAGCAGGGACTCTCAACACCGGGGAGCTGTTTTTT